The 6 T cell receptor beta chains given below trace back to one sample, sequenced in a study of blood T cell repertoires in COVID-19 (dated by TCRdb to 2020 to 2022). Library preparation used the immunoSEQ multiplex PCR assay. TCRdb's version of the immuneACCESS table is confined to in-frame rearrangements and falls short of the full clone set. An unresolved V gene accounts for under half of the shortfall where checked; the remainder is of unknown origin. The sample data list about 200,000 clones, and 90% of these were observed just once. 0.55% to 0.8% of the sample is taken by the ten largest. The sequencing sample was made of peripheral blood. These receptor sequences come from a middle-aged man with acute or convalescent COVID-19.

V gene TRBV21-1 combines with J gene TRBJ1-2; TRBD1, the table's D call, lacks a check against the DNA. TRBV21-1 counts as a pseudogene. The CDR3 is made up of 15 amino acids. This CDR3 reads CASSNTIDRGGGYTF. The CDR3, as DNA: TGTGCCAGCAGCAACACTATTGACAGGGGAGGTGGCTACACCTTC.

The chain couples TRBV19 to TRBJ1-5, with TRBD1 as a possible D gene (6 bases). The CDR3 runs to 13 residues. Germline values: CDR1 LNHDA, CDR2 SQIVND (reference sequence). Trimming took 8 bases from V and 7 from J, leaving 15 bases between them. Here the CDR3 DNA reads TGTGCCAGTGCGGCAGGGGTTAGGCAGCCCCAGCATTTT. It encodes CASAAGVRQPQHF.

This rearrangement joins TRBV12-3 or TRBV12-4 to TRBJ1-2; tentative D call: TRBD1 (5 bases). The V end was cut by 10 bases, the J end by 6 bases, with 12 bases between. CDR3 length equals 11 residues. Here the CDR3 DNA reads TGTGCCACATTAATCAGGGATGGCTACACCTTC. This gives the protein CATLIRDGYTF.

The genes are TRBV6-5 and TRBJ2-5; D is perhaps TRBD1 (6 bases). CDR1 is MNHEY, CDR2 SVGAGI, per germline. The CDR3 runs to 14 residues. V was trimmed by 5 bases and J by 6 bases, leaving 16 bases between them. The CDR3 bases are TGTGCCAGCAGTCCTACAGGGATCAGAAAGACCCAGTACTTC. Its protein product is CASSPTGIRKTQYF.

The J gene is TRBJ1-5, the V gene TRBV7-9; TRBD1 might be the D (6 bases). The CDR3 spans 15 residues. The germline gives CDR1 SEHNR, CDR2 FQNEAQ (reference sequence). Deletions cut 3 bases from V and 4 bases from J, with 13 bases between. In nucleotides, the CDR3 is TGTGCCAGCAGCTTCGGTACTCAGGGGAATCAGCCCCAGCATTTT. Translation gives CASSFGTQGNQPQHF.

The chain uses TRBV7-2 and TRBJ1-6, with unresolved D. The germline V gene encodes CDR1 SGHTA and CDR2 FQGNSA. CDR3 length equals 14 residues. Trimming shortened V by 5 bases and J by 10 bases, and 15 bases separated the two germline ends. CDR3 nucleotide sequence: TGTGCCAGCAGCCTGAGGGTAGACTACTCACCCCTCCACTTT. It encodes CASSLRVDYSPLHF.